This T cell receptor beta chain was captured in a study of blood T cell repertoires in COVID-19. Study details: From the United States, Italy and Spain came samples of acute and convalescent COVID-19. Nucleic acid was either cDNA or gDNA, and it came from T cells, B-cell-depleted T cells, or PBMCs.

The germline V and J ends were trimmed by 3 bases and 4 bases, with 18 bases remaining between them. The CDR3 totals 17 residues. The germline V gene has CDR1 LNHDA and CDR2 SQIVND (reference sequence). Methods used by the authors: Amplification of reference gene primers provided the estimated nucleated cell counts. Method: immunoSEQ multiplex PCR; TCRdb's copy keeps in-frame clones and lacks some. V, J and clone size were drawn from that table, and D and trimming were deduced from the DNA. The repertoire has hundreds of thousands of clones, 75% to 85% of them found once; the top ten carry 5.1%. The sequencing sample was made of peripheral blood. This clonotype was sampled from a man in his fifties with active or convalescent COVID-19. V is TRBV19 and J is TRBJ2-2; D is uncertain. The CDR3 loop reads CASSIETRLIPTGELFF. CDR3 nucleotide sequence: TGTGCCAGTAGTATCGAAACCCGACTCATCCCCACCGGGGAGCTGTTTTTT. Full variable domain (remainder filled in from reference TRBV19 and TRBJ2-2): DGGITQSPKYLFRKEGQNVTLSCEQNLNHDAMYWYRQDPGQGLRLIYYSQIVNDFQKGDIAEGYSVSREKKESFPLTVTSAQKNPTAFYLCASSIETRLIPTGELFFGEGSRLTVL.